The present entry profiles one T cell receptor beta chain with its context. The sample belongs to a study of cytomegalovirus exposure and HLA in healthy donors. Trimming took 5 bases from V and 7 from J; bases not matched to a gene: 4. This CDR3 has 13 amino acids. Germline-derived CDR1 and CDR2 are SEHNR and FQNEAQ (reference sequence). Profiling relied on immunoSEQ multiplex PCR, and the TCRdb table lists in-frame clones only, not all of them. The data contain fewer than 150,000 clones, around 87% of them singletons. This TCR derives from a man aged 18 to 30 in good health and CMV-seropositive. Sequencing was carried out using PBMCs. This sequence joins TRBV7-9 and TRBJ1-4; the match to TRBD1 covers 7 bases. The CDR3 DNA is TGTGCCAGCAGCGCCAGACAGGGTGAAAAACTGTTTTTT. Its translation: CASSARQGEKLFF.